The present TCR beta chain was sequenced within a study of blood T cells in healthy people across ages. Next came a second PCR, run for roughly 6 to 11 cycles, which used a sample-barcoded 5' primer along with a J-beta primer mix. TCRdb called the 5' RACE reads again in MiXCR, with one record for every CDR3 protein. The sample carries 700,000 to 950,000 distinct CDR3 sequences, 40% to 45% recorded once. About this clonotype: Its target is unknown. A single base separates this from a much larger clone, so it may be a read error.

General study points: TCR beta diversity tracked closely with naive T cell percentage. Donors of long life had a larger count of naive CD4+ cells and greater diversity than aged donors.

Germline-derived CDR1 and CDR2 are SGDLS and YYNGEE. CDR3 length: 15 amino acids. V was pared by 0 bases and J by 2 bases, with 10 bases between. Whenever a sample was processed, at least 7 million PBMCs were isolated. The authors extracted at least 5 micrograms of total RNA per sample. The TCR was taken from a woman aged 60-75 years in good health. Sequenced: blood. V is TRBV9 and J is TRBJ2-3; D remains ambiguous. The CDR3: CASSVEEDHTDTQYF. The CDR3 nucleotides read TGTGCCAGCAGCGTAGAAGAGGACCACACAGATACGCAGTATTTT.